This T cell receptor (beta chain) is from a study of shared clonotypes between healthy human individuals (dated by TCRdb to between 2020 and 2021). With regard to the full study: The cohort included a few men and two women between 18 and 49 years of age. For each donor, three plates each were used for CD4 naive and CD4 memory, two plates were used for CD8 naive, and one plate was used for CD8 memory. Blood TCR repertoires of about five healthy adults were deeply sequenced to estimate repertoire size and the extent of clonotype sharing between individuals. Different laboratories and diverse techniques were used to prepare libraries and sequence TCR repertoires, to increase sequencing depth and limit assay-specific biases. Between about 0.8 and 9 billion PBMCs per donor were obtained by leukapheresis.

General conclusions and limits of the study: Compared with non-shared clonotypes, the clonotypes found in all four sorted-subset donors had higher generation probabilities. When a few donors were compared, the shared fraction of clonotypes was around 5.1% for naive CD4, less than 4% for naive CD8, roughly 2.5% for memory CD4, and 0.35% to 0.5% for memory CD8. Even with the large sequencing depth, rarefaction of the sorted-subset datasets indicated that sequencing was incomplete. Sampling was limited to blood, and TCR repertoires in tissue likely differ from TCR repertoires in blood. The small number of donors limited the genetic and exposure-history diversity represented. Larger estimated clonotype richness was generally found for naive subsets than for memory subsets. Pairwise subsampling indicated that sequencing depth was expected to affect the degree of clonotype sharing among donors.

Turning to this clone: Its cognate antigen has yet to be identified. No base quality values were provided; no much bigger clone lies one nucleotide off.

The donors were healthy, HIV-negative adults with no recently reported acute infections or vaccinations. All donors were Caucasian adults living in Nashville, Tennessee, USA. CD4+ T cells were enriched by magnetic negative selection; naive cells were then positively selected on CD45RA, and the negative fraction formed the memory subset. Blood was obtained by leukapheresis, after which PBMCs were separated by Ficoll-Histopaque density gradient centrifugation and cryopreserved in liquid nitrogen vapor phase. Analytical flow cytometry was used to check the purity and quantity of every magnetically sorted T cell population. Genomic DNA was isolated from every sorted fraction and measured by UV absorbance on a Nanodrop 2000c. The germline V gene supplies CDR1 SGHRS and CDR2 YFSETQ. The germline V and J ends show losses of 4 bases and 1 base respectively, and no gene match explains 6 bases of the junction. Spanning cysteine to phenylalanine, the CDR3 consists of 15 amino acids. Just CDR3 DNA is preserved here, 45 bases in frame from base 1.

Using the deep immunoSEQ assay, multiplex PCR amplified TCR CDR3 regions from genomic DNA. For each cell subset, the extracted genomic DNA was distributed evenly across all wells of several immunoSEQ 96-well plates, and each plate served as one replicate. For sorted subsets, roughly 0.2 ug genomic DNA, equal to about 30,000 T cell genomes, was loaded into each replicate PCR. Purified libraries were measured with a Qubit 3.0 fluorometer, size-checked on a Bioanalyzer 2100, and measured again with the KAPA Library Quantification kit. Each immunoSEQ 96-well plate was sequenced on its own single-read 150-cycle Illumina NextSeq 550 flow cell. Per the source publication's procedure: Because only junctional sequences without quality scores were contained in the immunoSEQ output, filtering matching that applied to full-length reads could not be performed. Sequences were annotated with PyIR, a Python wrapper for IgBLAST v1.9, and V/J genes and CDR3 were assigned using IMGT germline references. Reads were filtered out if the reads had weak V/J assignments (E-value above 1e-6), no CDR3, stop codons, out-of-frame junctions, or ambiguous translated residues. A V3J clonotype was defined by an identical inferred V gene, J gene, and CDR3 amino acid sequence. To compute the percentage overlap between repertoires, the number of shared unique clonotypes was divided by the size of the smaller repertoire. Richness of each repertoire was evaluated using RTK rarefaction, the Chao1 estimator, and Recon v2.1 estimates of unobserved clonotypes. Generation probabilities were computed with OLGA for all TCRbeta clonotypes obtained by the gDNA method from several donors. TCRdb retrieved this table from immuneACCESS and kept in-frame rearrangements only. Not all clones are present; in checked studies, unresolved V genes account for under half, and no reason is known for the remainder. D and trimming come from the DNA, and the V and J calls and clone size come from that table. The sample table lists about 2,500,000 clones, approximately 92% of them with a count of one. The ten biggest clones cover 0.11% to 0.15% of the sample.

The sample taken for sequencing was naive CD4+ T cells sorted from blood. The sample's cell subset or site label, in plain terms: CD45RA+ positively selected. The sequence links TRBV5-1 to TRBJ1-1; TRBD1 matches 8 bases in the middle. This clonotype was obtained from a man younger than 35 in good health. The CDR3 region reads CASSGPDRANTEAFF. The nucleotide sequence is given as TGCGCCAGCAGCGGCCCGGACAGGGCGAACACTGAAGCTTTCTTT.